Listed below are T cell receptor beta chains from one sample, sequenced in a study of CD8+ T cells in alopecia areata. The assay was immunoSEQ multiplex PCR, and TCRdb's table has in-frame clones only and misses some. The sample holds about 190,000 clones, roughly 61% seen once. Sequencing was performed on CD8+ T cells sorted from blood, taken at week 24, from a patient treated with tofacitinib. The receptors stem from a human donor with alopecia areata. Both conserved end residues are part of each CDR3. The D gene is left open where the match is weak. Clone size is not always given. Where it is, it says once, few, many or a class for expanded clones.

clone size: .
V gene: TRBV12-5
J gene: TRBJ2-1
D gene: TRBD2
CDR3 protein: CASGISGGNEQFF
CDR3 DNA: TGTGCTAGTGGAATTAGCGGGGGAAATGAGCAGTTCTTC

clone size: once
V gene: TRBV30
J gene: TRBJ1-3
D gene: .
CDR3 protein: CAWSPGPGNTIYF
CDR3 DNA: TGTGCCTGGAGCCCAGGGCCGGGAAACACCATATATTTT

clone size: few
V gene: TRBV13
J gene: TRBJ2-7
D gene: TRBD1
CDR3 protein: CASSPGGQGAYEQYF
CDR3 DNA: TGTGCCAGCAGCCCCGGGGGACAGGGAGCCTACGAGCAGTACTTC

clone size: .
V gene: TRBV7-2
J gene: TRBJ2-1
D gene: TRBD2
CDR3 protein: CASSLSGGPYNEQFF
CDR3 DNA: TGTGCCAGCAGCCTTAGCGGGGGCCCCTACAATGAGCAGTTCTTC

clone size: .
V gene: TRBV30
J gene: TRBJ2-1
D gene: .
CDR3 protein: CAWSTVVEQFF
CDR3 DNA: TGTGCCTGGAGTACCGTGGTTGAGCAGTTCTTC

clone size: few
V gene: TRBV13
J gene: TRBJ2-7
D gene: TRBD1
CDR3 protein: CASSRGQGYEQYF
CDR3 DNA: TGTGCCAGCAGCAGGGGACAGGGCTACGAGCAGTACTTC

clone size: once
V gene: TRBV29-1
J gene: TRBJ1-2
D gene: TRBD1
CDR3 protein: CSVRTGSTYGYTF
CDR3 DNA: TGCAGCGTTCGGACAGGGAGTACGTATGGCTACACCTTC

clone size: few
V gene: TRBV10-1
J gene: TRBJ2-1
D gene: .
CDR3 protein: CASSEGGYFSCEQFF
CDR3 DNA: TGCGCCAGCAGTGAGGGGGGTTACTTTAGTTGTGAGCAGTTCTTC

clone size: few
V gene: TRBV29-1
J gene: TRBJ2-2
D gene: .
CDR3 protein: CSVQWGGHTGELFF
CDR3 DNA: TGCAGCGTCCAGTGGGGGGGCCACACCGGGGAGCTGTTTTTT

clone size: .
V gene: TRBV29-1
J gene: TRBJ1-1
D gene: .
CDR3 protein: CSVELSGNTEAFF
CDR3 DNA: TGCAGCGTTGAATTGAGTGGGAACACTGAAGCTTTCTTT

clone size: .
V gene: TRBV4-1
J gene: TRBJ2-7
D gene: .
CDR3 protein: CASSQDLGTYEQYF
CDR3 DNA: TGCGCCAGCAGCCAAGATCTCGGCACCTACGAGCAGTACTTC

clone size: .
V gene: TRBV27
J gene: TRBJ1-5
D gene: .
CDR3 protein: CASSPITGPNQPQHF
CDR3 DNA: TGTGCCAGCAGTCCGATCACAGGGCCCAATCAGCCCCAGCATTTT

clone size: .
V gene: TRBV29-1
J gene: TRBJ1-2
D gene: .
CDR3 protein: CSVEERAEGYGYTF
CDR3 DNA: TGCAGCGTTGAAGAGAGGGCCGAGGGCTATGGCTACACCTTC

clone size: .
V gene: TRBV29-1
J gene: TRBJ1-1
D gene: .
CDR3 protein: CSVEWRGTEAFF
CDR3 DNA: TGCAGCGTTGAATGGAGGGGCACTGAAGCTTTCTTT

clone size: .
V gene: TRBV25-1
J gene: TRBJ2-7
D gene: .
CDR3 protein: CASSPGTYEQYF
CDR3 DNA: TGTGCCAGCAGTCCAGGGACCTACGAGCAGTACTTC

clone size: .
V gene: TRBV7-9
J gene: TRBJ2-5
D gene: .
CDR3 protein: CASTTIRYGEETQYF
CDR3 DNA: TGTGCCAGCACCACTATTCGTTACGGGGAAGAGACCCAGTACTTC

clone size: .
V gene: TRBV15
J gene: TRBJ2-1
D gene: .
CDR3 protein: CATSSDPNEQFF
CDR3 DNA: TGTGCCACCAGCAGCGACCCCAATGAGCAGTTCTTC

clone size: .
V gene: TRBV25-1
J gene: TRBJ1-1
D gene: .
CDR3 protein: CASSELRDNTEAFF
CDR3 DNA: TGTGCCAGCAGTGAATTGCGGGATAACACTGAAGCTTTCTTT

clone size: .
V gene: TRBV7-9
J gene: TRBJ2-3
D gene: .
CDR3 protein: CASSLVARDDTQYF
CDR3 DNA: TGTGCCAGCAGCTTAGTGGCTAGAGATGATACGCAGTATTTT

clone size: .
V gene: TRBV27
J gene: TRBJ1-5
D gene: TRBD1
CDR3 protein: CASSPNRGNSNQPQHF
CDR3 DNA: TGTGCCAGCAGTCCAAACAGGGGGAATAGCAATCAGCCCCAGCATTTT

clone size: .
V gene: TRBV14
J gene: TRBJ2-7
D gene: .
CDR3 protein: CASSQTTSFYYEQYF
CDR3 DNA: TGTGCCAGCAGCCAAACTACTTCTTTTTACTACGAGCAGTACTTC

clone size: .
V gene: TRBV5-6
J gene: TRBJ2-7
D gene: .
CDR3 protein: CASSLGRAYEQYF
CDR3 DNA: TGTGCCAGCAGCTTGGGACGTGCCTACGAGCAGTACTTC

clone size: .
V gene: TRBV2
J gene: TRBJ2-3
D gene: .
CDR3 protein: CASSVLTLDTQYF
CDR3 DNA: TGTGCCAGCAGTGTACTGACTCTTGATACGCAGTATTTT

clone size: few
V gene: TRBV5-5
J gene: TRBJ1-1
D gene: .
CDR3 protein: CASSLVTGSEAFF
CDR3 DNA: TGTGCCAGCAGCTTAGTCACCGGGTCTGAAGCTTTCTTT

clone size: .
V gene: TRBV15
J gene: TRBJ2-1
D gene: TRBD2
CDR3 protein: CATSRAGTSGTGANEQFF
CDR3 DNA: TGTGCCACCAGCCGGGCCGGGACTAGCGGGACGGGAGCAAATGAGCAGTTCTTC

clone size: .
V gene: TRBV9
J gene: TRBJ1-2
D gene: .
CDR3 protein: CASSVVGSDGYTF
CDR3 DNA: TGTGCCAGCAGCGTTGTAGGGTCTGACGGCTACACCTTC

clone size: .
V gene: TRBV25-1
J gene: TRBJ2-3
D gene: .
CDR3 protein: CASSEFGARSTDTQYF
CDR3 DNA: TGTGCCAGCAGTGAATTTGGGGCACGCAGCACAGATACGCAGTATTTT

clone size: .
V gene: TRBV13
J gene: TRBJ1-2
D gene: .
CDR3 protein: CASSQATELNGYTF
CDR3 DNA: TGTGCCAGCAGCCAAGCTACCGAACTAAATGGCTACACCTTC

clone size: .
V gene: TRBV5-1
J gene: TRBJ2-1
D gene: TRBD2
CDR3 protein: CASSEITSGVSYNEQFF
CDR3 DNA: TGCGCCAGCAGCGAGATCACTAGCGGGGTGTCCTACAATGAGCAGTTCTTC

clone size: .
V gene: TRBV4-1
J gene: TRBJ1-1
D gene: .
CDR3 protein: CASSQAAPRGDTEAFF
CDR3 DNA: TGCGCCAGCAGCCAAGCGGCCCCCAGGGGTGACACTGAAGCTTTCTTT

clone size: .
V gene: TRBV27
J gene: TRBJ2-5
D gene: .
CDR3 protein: CASRETGKQETQYF
CDR3 DNA: TGTGCCAGCAGGGAAACAGGGAAACAAGAGACCCAGTACTTC

clone size: .
V gene: TRBV7-9
J gene: TRBJ2-1
D gene: TRBD1
CDR3 protein: CASSLGQGGLNEQFF
CDR3 DNA: TGTGCCAGCAGCTTGGGACAGGGGGGGCTGAATGAGCAGTTCTTC

clone size: .
V gene: TRBV29-1
J gene: TRBJ2-3
D gene: .
CDR3 protein: CSATPVGEWADTQYF
CDR3 DNA: TGCAGCGCCACCCCGGTGGGGGAATGGGCAGATACGCAGTATTTT

clone size: .
V gene: TRBV9
J gene: TRBJ1-1
D gene: .
CDR3 protein: CASSEPVNTEAFF
CDR3 DNA: TGTGCCAGCAGCGAGCCCGTTAACACTGAAGCTTTCTTT

clone size: .
V gene: TRBV29-1
J gene: TRBJ2-2
D gene: TRBD2
CDR3 protein: CSASGTDTGELFF
CDR3 DNA: TGCAGCGCTAGCGGGACAGACACCGGGGAGCTGTTTTTT

clone size: few
V gene: TRBV10-3
J gene: TRBJ2-7
D gene: .
CDR3 protein: CAIRTTSSYEQYF
CDR3 DNA: TGTGCCATCAGGACTACCAGCTCCTACGAGCAGTACTTC

clone size: .
V gene: TRBV2
J gene: TRBJ1-2
D gene: .
CDR3 protein: CASSQEGTGYGYTF
CDR3 DNA: TGTGCCAGCAGTCAAGAGGGCACGGGCTATGGCTACACCTTC

clone size: .
V gene: TRBV2
J gene: TRBJ2-1
D gene: .
CDR3 protein: CASSEARSSGRVNEQFF
CDR3 DNA: TGTGCCAGCAGTGAAGCTCGTTCATCGGGCCGGGTTAATGAGCAGTTCTTC

clone size: .
V gene: TRBV30
J gene: TRBJ1-1
D gene: TRBD1
CDR3 protein: CASPQGFRMGPGAFF
CDR3 DNA: TGTGCCTCTCCACAGGGGTTTCGGATGGGACCAGGAGCTTTCTTT

clone size: few
V gene: TRBV19
J gene: TRBJ1-1
D gene: TRBD1
CDR3 protein: CASSDTGGRTEAFF
CDR3 DNA: TGTGCCAGTAGCGACACAGGGGGTAGGACTGAAGCTTTCTTT

clone size: .
V gene: TRBV23-1
J gene: TRBJ1-6
D gene: .
CDR3 protein: CASGPGLGSSPLHF
CDR3 DNA: TGCGCCAGCGGACCGGGACTAGGATCGTCACCCCTCCACTTT

clone size: .
V gene: TRBV27
J gene: TRBJ2-1
D gene: TRBD1
CDR3 protein: CASSPLTGGDEQFF
CDR3 DNA: TGTGCCAGCAGTCCCTTGACAGGGGGCGATGAGCAGTTCTTC

clone size: .
V gene: TRBV7-8
J gene: TRBJ2-7
D gene: TRBD1
CDR3 protein: CASSLGRTGPPEQYF
CDR3 DNA: TGTGCCAGCAGCTTAGGGCGGACAGGGCCCCCCGAGCAGTACTTC

clone size: .
V gene: TRBV29-1
J gene: TRBJ2-1
D gene: TRBD2
CDR3 protein: CSVEFGTSAGGFF
CDR3 DNA: TGCAGCGTTGAATTTGGGACTAGCGCGGGGGGGTTCTTC

clone size: .
V gene: TRBV7-9
J gene: TRBJ1-1
D gene: .
CDR3 protein: CASSSEGATEAFF
CDR3 DNA: TGTGCCAGCAGCAGTGAGGGCGCCACTGAAGCTTTCTTT